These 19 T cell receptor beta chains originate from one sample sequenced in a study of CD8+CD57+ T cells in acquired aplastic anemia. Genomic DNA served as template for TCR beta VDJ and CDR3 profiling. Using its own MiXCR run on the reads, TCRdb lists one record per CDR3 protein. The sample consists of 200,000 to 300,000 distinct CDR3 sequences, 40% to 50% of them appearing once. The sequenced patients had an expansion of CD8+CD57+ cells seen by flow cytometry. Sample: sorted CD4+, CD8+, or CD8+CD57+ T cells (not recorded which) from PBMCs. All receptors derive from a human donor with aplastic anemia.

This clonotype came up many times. CDR3 region: CASSLERTARLGANVLTF. CDR3 DNA sequence: TGTGCCAGCAGCTTAGAACGGACGGCGAGGTTAGGGGCCAACGTCCTGACTTTC. The rearrangement uses TRBV11-1 and TRBJ2-6; D gene ambiguous. Germline CDR1 reads SGHAT; CDR2 reads FQDESV (reference sequence). V gave up 1 base and J gave up 4 bases, with 17 bases separating them. This CDR3 has 18 amino acids.

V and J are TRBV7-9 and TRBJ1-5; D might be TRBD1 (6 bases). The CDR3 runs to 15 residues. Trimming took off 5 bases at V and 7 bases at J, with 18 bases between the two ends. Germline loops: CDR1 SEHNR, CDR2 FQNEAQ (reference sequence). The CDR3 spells CASSALRGGKQPQHF. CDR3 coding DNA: TGTGCCAGCAGCGCTCTGCGAGGGGGAAAACAGCCCCAGCATTTT.

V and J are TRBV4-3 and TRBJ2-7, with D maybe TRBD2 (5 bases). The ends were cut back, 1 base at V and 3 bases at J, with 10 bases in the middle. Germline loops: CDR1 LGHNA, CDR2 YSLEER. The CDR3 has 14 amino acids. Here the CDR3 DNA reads TGCGCCAGCAGCCAAGGTGAGGGTAACTACGAGCAGTACTTC. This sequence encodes CASSQGEGNYEQYF.

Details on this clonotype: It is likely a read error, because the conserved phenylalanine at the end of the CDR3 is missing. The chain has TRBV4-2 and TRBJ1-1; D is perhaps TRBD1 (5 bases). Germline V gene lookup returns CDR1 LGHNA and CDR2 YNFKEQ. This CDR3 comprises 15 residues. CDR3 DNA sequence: TGTACCAGCAGCAACAGGTTCTTCAACCCTATCGAAGCTTTCCTT. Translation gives CTSSNRFFNPIEAFL.

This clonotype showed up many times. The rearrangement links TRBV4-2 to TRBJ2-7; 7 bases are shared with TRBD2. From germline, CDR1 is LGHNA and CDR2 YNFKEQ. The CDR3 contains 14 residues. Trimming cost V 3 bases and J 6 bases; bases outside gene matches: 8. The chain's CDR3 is CASSQKGRGSEQYF. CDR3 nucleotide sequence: TGTGCCAGCAGCCAGAAAGGGCGGGGGAGCGAGCAGTACTTC.

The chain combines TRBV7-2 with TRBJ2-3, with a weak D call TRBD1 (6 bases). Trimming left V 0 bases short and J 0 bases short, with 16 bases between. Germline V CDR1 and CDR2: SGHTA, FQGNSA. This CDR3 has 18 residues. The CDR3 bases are TGTGCCAGCAGCTTAGCGGGCAGGGGAAGCCGAAGCACAGATACGCAGTATTTT. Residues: CASSLAGRGSRSTDTQYF.

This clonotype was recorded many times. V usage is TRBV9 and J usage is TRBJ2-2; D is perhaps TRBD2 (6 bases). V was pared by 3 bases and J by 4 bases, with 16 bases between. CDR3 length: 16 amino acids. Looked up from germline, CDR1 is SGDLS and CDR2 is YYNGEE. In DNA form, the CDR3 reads TGTGCCAGCAGCGAATACCGGGACTCCTTCACCGGGGAGCTGTTTTTT. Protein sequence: CASSEYRDSFTGELFF.

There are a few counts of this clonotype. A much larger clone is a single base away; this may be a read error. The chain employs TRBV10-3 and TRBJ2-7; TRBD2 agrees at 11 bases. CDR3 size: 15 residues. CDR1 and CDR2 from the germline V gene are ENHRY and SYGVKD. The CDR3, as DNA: TGTGCCATCGGCACTACTAGCGGGAGCTCCTACGGGCAGTACTTC. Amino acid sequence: CAIGTTSGSSYGQYF.

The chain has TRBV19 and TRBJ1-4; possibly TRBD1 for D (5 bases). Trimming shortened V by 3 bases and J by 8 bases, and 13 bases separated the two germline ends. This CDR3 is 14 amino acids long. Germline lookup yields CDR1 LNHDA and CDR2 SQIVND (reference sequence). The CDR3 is CASSIPGGREKLFF. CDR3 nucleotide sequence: TGTGCCAGTAGTATTCCCGGGGGTCGGGAAAAACTGTTTTTT.

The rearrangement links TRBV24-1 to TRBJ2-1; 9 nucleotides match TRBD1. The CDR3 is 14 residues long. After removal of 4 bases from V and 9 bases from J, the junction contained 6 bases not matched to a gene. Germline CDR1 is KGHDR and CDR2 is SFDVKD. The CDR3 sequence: CATSDRTGVGEQFF. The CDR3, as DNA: TGTGCCACCAGTGACCGGACAGGGGTCGGTGAGCAGTTCTTC.

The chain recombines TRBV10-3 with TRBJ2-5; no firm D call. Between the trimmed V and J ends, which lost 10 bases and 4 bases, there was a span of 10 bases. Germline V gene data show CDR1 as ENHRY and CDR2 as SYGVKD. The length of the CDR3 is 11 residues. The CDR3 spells CASSTGETQYF. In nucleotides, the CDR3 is TGTGCCAGTAGTACCGGAGAGACCCAGTACTTC.

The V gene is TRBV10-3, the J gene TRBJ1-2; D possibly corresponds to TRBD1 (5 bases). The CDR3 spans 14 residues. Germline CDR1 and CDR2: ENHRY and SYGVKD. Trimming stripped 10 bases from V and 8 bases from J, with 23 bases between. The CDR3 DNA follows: TGTGCCAGTAGTACCACACAGACGACAGACGGCTACACCTTC. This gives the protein CASSTTQTTDGYTF.

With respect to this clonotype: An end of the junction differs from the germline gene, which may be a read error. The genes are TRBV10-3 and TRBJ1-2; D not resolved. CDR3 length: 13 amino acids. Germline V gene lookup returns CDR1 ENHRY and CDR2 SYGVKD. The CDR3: CAISERTVHGYTF. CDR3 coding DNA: TGCGCCATCAGTGAGAGGACGGTTCATGGCTACACCTTC.

CDR3 loop: CASSLGGQGGSTEAFF. Here the CDR3 DNA reads TGTGCCAGCAGCTTGGGAGGACAGGGGGGTTCCACTGAAGCTTTCTTT. V is TRBV7-6 and J is TRBJ1-1; TRBD1 aligns across 10 bases. This CDR3 has 16 residues. Germline trimming cut 3 bases from V and 4 bases from J; bases unmatched to any gene: 8. Germline CDR1 reads SGHVS; CDR2 reads FNYEAQ.

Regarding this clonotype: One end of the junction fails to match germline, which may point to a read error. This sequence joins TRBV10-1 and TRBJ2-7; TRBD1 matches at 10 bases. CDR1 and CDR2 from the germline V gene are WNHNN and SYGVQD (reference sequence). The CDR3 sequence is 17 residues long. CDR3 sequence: CASSHDEEGQGSYGQYF. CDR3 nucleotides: TGCGCCAGCAGTCACGACGAAGAGGGACAGGGGAGTTACGGGCAGTACTTC.

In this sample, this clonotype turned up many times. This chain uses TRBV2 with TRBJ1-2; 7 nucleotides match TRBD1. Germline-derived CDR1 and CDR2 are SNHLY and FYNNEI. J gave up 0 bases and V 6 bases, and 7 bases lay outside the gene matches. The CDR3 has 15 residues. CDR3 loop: CASRTGRVTNYGYTF. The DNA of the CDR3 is TGTGCCAGCAGGACAGGGAGAGTCACTAACTATGGCTACACCTTC. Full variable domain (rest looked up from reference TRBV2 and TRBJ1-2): EPEVTQTPSHQVTQMGQEVILRCVPISNHLYFYWYRQILGQKVEFLVSFYNNEISEKSEIFDDQFSVERPDGSNFTLKIRSTKLEDSAMYFCASRTGRVTNYGYTFGSGTRLTVV.

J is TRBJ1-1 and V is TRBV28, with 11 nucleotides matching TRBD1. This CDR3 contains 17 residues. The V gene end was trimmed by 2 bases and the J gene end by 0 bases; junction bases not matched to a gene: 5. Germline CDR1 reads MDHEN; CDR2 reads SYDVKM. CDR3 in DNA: TGTGCCAGCAGTTTAACCGGGACAGGGGGAATGAACACTGAAGCTTTCTTT. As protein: CASSLTGTGGMNTEAFF.

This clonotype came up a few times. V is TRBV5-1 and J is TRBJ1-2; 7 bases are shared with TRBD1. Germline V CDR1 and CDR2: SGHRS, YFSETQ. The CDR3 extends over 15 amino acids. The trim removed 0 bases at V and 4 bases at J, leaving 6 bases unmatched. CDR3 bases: TGCGCCAGCAGCTTGGGCAAAGACAGGGCCTATGGCTACACCTTC. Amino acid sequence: CASSLGKDRAYGYTF.

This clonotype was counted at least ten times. The CDR3 DNA reads as TGCAGCGCAAAGCCCCCTCACGGCACTGAAGCTTTCTTT. Translating it yields CSAKPPHGTEAFF. The gene calls are TRBV29-1 and TRBJ1-1; D not resolved. The length of the CDR3 is 13 residues. Per germline, CDR1 SQVTM and CDR2 ANQGSEA. V lost 7 bases to trimming and J lost 4 bases, with 16 bases between them.